Presented here are 25 T cell receptor beta chains from one specimen sequenced in a study of neurological immune-mediated disorders. A single record per CDR3 protein comes from TCRdb applying MiXCR to the 5' RACE reads. This sample carries tens of thousands of distinct CDR3 sequences, 10% to 15% of them seen once, and the ten largest clones take about 10%. Sequencing used PBMCs. These receptors all come from a woman aged 60 to 75 with HTLV-1-associated myelopathy (HAM/TSP).

This clonotype was seen ten or more times. The chain joins TRBV7-9 to TRBJ2-3; D is unresolved. The length of the CDR3 is 15 residues. The germline V and J ends were trimmed by 6 bases and 2 bases, with 15 bases remaining between them. Germline V lookup: CDR1 SEHNR, CDR2 FQNEAQ (reference sequence). CDR3 region: CASSDGLRTTDTQYF. CDR3 nucleotide sequence: TGTGCCAGCAGTGACGGCTTGCGGACCACAGATACGCAGTATTTT.

In this sample, this clonotype turned up a few times. The chain recombines TRBV7-9 with TRBJ2-1, with 11 bases that match TRBD2. V shed 9 bases and J 10 bases; nucleotides not matched to a gene: 5. The CDR3 sequence is 12 residues long. Germline loops: CDR1 SEHNR, CDR2 FQNEAQ (reference sequence). The CDR3 coding sequence is TGTGCCAGTAGCGGGAGGGCCTGGGAGCAGTTCTTC. Residues: CASSGRAWEQFF.

V usage is TRBV2 and J usage is TRBJ1-6, with D unclear. The CDR3 spans 16 residues. Germline-derived CDR1 and CDR2 are SNHLY and FYNNEI. V dropped 4 bases and J dropped 0 bases, with 10 bases sitting between them. The chain's CDR3 is CASSAAGSSYNSPLHF. The CDR3, as DNA: TGTGCCAGCAGTGCCGCGGGAAGCTCCTATAATTCACCCCTCCACTTT.

This clonotype was seen ten or more times. The chain is built from TRBV20-1 and TRBJ2-1; possible D gene TRBD2, 6 bases. CDR1 is DFQATT and CDR2 is SNEGSKA in the germline V gene (reference sequence). This CDR3 region has 13 residues. Deletions cut 6 bases from V and 8 bases from J, with 17 bases between. The CDR3 sequence is CSALGTQGDEQFF. CDR3 coding DNA: TGCAGTGCCCTCGGGACTCAAGGGGATGAGCAGTTCTTC.

This clonotype was observed many times. The CDR3 region is CASSLDRGGFRLFF. The CDR3 coding sequence is TGTGCCAGCAGCTTAGATCGGGGCGGATTCCGTCTGTTCTTC. This chain uses TRBV11-2 with TRBJ2-1, with D perhaps matching TRBD1 or TRBD2 (5 bases each). This CDR3 spans 14 amino acids. V was cut by 0 bases and J by 15 bases, with 18 bases left in between. The germline V gene encodes CDR1 SGHAT and CDR2 FQNNGV.

At least ten counts were recorded for this clonotype. The J gene is TRBJ1-1, the V gene TRBV7-6, with a possible D match to TRBD1 (6 bases). Germline CDR1 and CDR2: SGHVS and FNYEAQ. The CDR3 loop spans 14 amino acids. V was cut by 9 bases and J by 5 bases, with 19 bases left in between. In nucleotides, the CDR3 is TGTGCCAGTGGGGCAGGGGTGGATCGGACTGAAGCTTTCTTT. Protein product: CASGAGVDRTEAFF.

This clonotype was seen ten or more times. The chain joins TRBV20-1 to TRBJ2-3, with a weak D call TRBD2 (6 bases). The CDR3 has 14 amino acids. V was clipped by 4 bases and J by 3 bases, with 14 bases between them. Per germline, CDR1 DFQATT and CDR2 SNEGSKA (reference sequence). The CDR3 loop reads CSATQLAPTDTQYF. The DNA for the CDR3 is TGCAGTGCTACCCAACTAGCCCCGACAGATACGCAGTATTTT.

This clonotype was found many times. This rearrangement joins TRBV5-1 to TRBJ2-7; perhaps D is TRBD1 or TRBD2 (5 bases each). This CDR3 region has 13 residues. V was cut by 3 bases and J by 3 bases, with 10 bases left in between. Germline values: CDR1 SGHRS, CDR2 YFSETQ. The CDR3 DNA sequence: TGCGCCAGCAGCTCACGGGGCCACTACGAGCAGTACTTC. Translating it yields CASSSRGHYEQYF. The full variable domain, rest sourced from reference TRBV5-1 and TRBJ2-7, is KAGVTQTPRYLIKTRGQQVTLSCSPISGHRSVSWYQQTPGQGLQFLFEYFSETQRNKGNFPGRFSGRQFSNSRSEMNVSTLELGDSALYLCASSSRGHYEQYFGPGTRLTVT.

This clonotype was found many times. The rearrangement links TRBV3-1 to TRBJ2-1; 10 bases are shared with TRBD2. Trimming took 2 bases from V and 9 from J; bases not matched to a gene: 7. Germline assignment: CDR1 LGHDT and CDR2 YNNKEL (reference sequence). The CDR3 covers 15 residues. CDR3: CASSQRSSGSLEQFF. The CDR3, as DNA: TGTGCCAGCAGCCAAAGGTCTAGCGGGAGCCTTGAGCAGTTCTTC.

This clonotype was picked up many times. V gene TRBV2 combines with J gene TRBJ2-5, with D perhaps TRBD1 or TRBD2 (5 bases each). V lost 1 base and J 3 bases, leaving 12 bases between the germline ends. The CDR3 extends over 15 amino acids. Germline loops: CDR1 SNHLY, CDR2 FYNNEI. CDR3 amino acids: CASSEGPGREETQYF. The CDR3 DNA is TGTGCCAGCAGTGAAGGTCCGGGACGGGAAGAGACCCAGTACTTC. Complete variable domain (other parts from reference TRBV2 and TRBJ2-5): EPEVTQTPSHQVTQMGQEVILRCVPISNHLYFYWYRQILGQKVEFLVSFYNNEISEKSEIFDDQFSVERPDGSNFTLKIRSTKLEDSAMYFCASSEGPGREETQYFGPGTRLLVL.

At least ten counts were recorded for this clonotype. This chain uses TRBV2 with TRBJ1-5; D remains unclear. Looked up from germline, CDR1 is SNHLY and CDR2 is FYNNEI. This CDR3 comprises 13 residues. V was trimmed by 5 bases and J by 5 bases, leaving 10 bases between them. The CDR3 spells CASSFEGDQPQHF. CDR3 sequence (DNA): TGTGCCAGCAGTTTCGAGGGCGATCAGCCCCAGCATTTT.

This clonotype was seen many times. The chain carries TRBV21-1 and TRBJ1-6. TRBV21-1 is assigned pseudogene status. The CDR3 consists of 12 residues. The CDR3 sequence: CASSSYNSPLHF. DNA of the CDR3: TGTGCCAGTAGCTCCTATAATTCACCCCTCCACTTT.

The chain recombines TRBV6-5 with TRBJ1-2; D call uncertain. Per the germline V gene, CDR1 is MNHEY and CDR2 is SVGAGI. The CDR3 sequence is 12 residues long. The V end was cut by 6 bases, the J end by 7 bases, with 12 bases between. This chain's CDR3 is CASSKGRSGYTF. CDR3 nucleotide sequence: TGTGCCAGCAGCAAGGGAAGGAGTGGCTACACCTTC.

The table lists this clonotype with many counts. CDR3 coding DNA: TGCGCCAGCAGTGCCGTGACTAGCGGATACGAAATCTTAACCGGGGAGCTGTTTTTT. It translates to CASSAVTSGYEILTGELFF. This chain connects TRBV10-1 to TRBJ2-2; 9 bases are a match to TRBD2. The CDR3 consists of 19 residues. The ends lost 4 bases at V and 5 bases at J; junction bases unmatched: 17. Germline assignment: CDR1 WNHNN and CDR2 SYGVQD (reference sequence).

There are many counts of this clonotype. V is TRBV18 and J is TRBJ2-7; the match to TRBD1 covers 8 bases. With 1 base clipped from V and 0 bases from J, the junction kept 8 bases outside the gene matches. Germline CDR1 KGHSH, CDR2 LQKENI. The CDR3 has 17 residues. CDR3 sequence: CASSPLDGTGNSYEQYF. The CDR3 nucleotides are TGTGCCAGCTCACCACTTGATGGGACAGGCAACTCCTACGAGCAGTACTTC.

The chain employs TRBV19 and TRBJ2-7, with TRBD2 matching 11 bases. V trimming: 3 bases; J trimming: 6 bases; junction bases outside the gene matches: 4. In germline, CDR1 is LNHDA, CDR2 SQIVND (reference sequence). CDR3 length equals 14 residues. The CDR3 protein is CASSITSGSGEQYF. The CDR3 DNA is TGTGCCAGTAGTATTACTAGCGGGAGTGGCGAGCAGTACTTC.

Note on this clonotype: This may stem from a read error, because a much larger clone lies one nucleotide away. The rearrangement joins TRBV2 to TRBJ1-1; perhaps TRBD1 as D (5 bases). The germline V gene encodes CDR1 SNHLY and CDR2 FYNNEI. The V end lost 5 bases, the J end lost 4 bases, and 20 bases lay between the germline ends. The CDR3 contains 16 residues. The DNA of the CDR3 is TGTGCCAGCAGTTTACTAGCCGGGACGGAGAGCACTGAAGCTTTCTTT. It is translated as CASSLLAGTESTEAFF.

This clonotype was seen at least ten times. The V gene is TRBV24-1, the J gene TRBJ2-1; 9 bases agree with TRBD2. The CDR3 runs 16 residues. Germline assignment: CDR1 KGHDR and CDR2 SFDVKD. V was pared by 2 bases and J by 7 bases, with 8 bases of the junction left unmatched. CDR3 sequence reads: CATSDSSAGGWNEQFF. CDR3 sequence (DNA): TGTGCCACCAGTGATTCCTCAGCGGGAGGATGGAATGAGCAGTTCTTC.

This clonotype showed up many times. This chain uses TRBV20-1 with TRBJ1-6, with D maybe TRBD1 (5 bases). The CDR3 has 16 amino acids. The germline V and J ends were trimmed by 0 bases and 6 bases, with 15 bases remaining between them. The germline gives CDR1 DFQATT, CDR2 SNEGSKA (reference sequence). CDR3 protein: CSARDGAEGSNSPLHF. The DNA for the CDR3 is TGCAGTGCTAGAGATGGTGCCGAGGGGAGTAATTCACCCCTCCACTTT.

Ten or more counts support this clonotype. V and J are TRBV5-6 and TRBJ2-7, with TRBD1 as a possible D gene (6 bases). With 4 bases removed from V and 1 base from J, the gap between germline ends came to 15 bases. The CDR3 covers 15 residues. Germline values: CDR1 SGHDT, CDR2 YYEEEE. CDR3 amino acids: CASSPSNTGSYEQYF. The CDR3 DNA reads TGTGCCAGCAGCCCCTCTAACACAGGGTCCTACGAGCAGTACTTC.

This clonotype was seen ten or more times. The chain employs TRBV12-3 or TRBV12-4 and TRBJ1-1; weak D call: TRBD1 (6 bases). Trimming took off 5 bases at V and 4 bases at J, with 11 bases between the two ends. This CDR3 region has 13 residues. Here the CDR3 reads CASSPQGGTEAFF. In DNA, the CDR3 is TGTGCCAGCAGTCCACAGGGAGGCACTGAAGCTTTCTTT.

This clonotype was seen only a few times. The genes are TRBV6-4 and TRBJ2-3; 8 bases match TRBD1. This CDR3 region has 15 residues. The junction had 7 bases not matched to a gene; V was cut back by 6 bases and J by 2 bases. Germline CDR1 reads MRHNA; CDR2 reads SNTAGT. The CDR3: CASSPGQGPTDTQYF. CDR3 nucleotide sequence: TGTGCCAGCAGCCCAGGACAGGGTCCCACAGATACGCAGTATTTT.

The V gene is TRBV14, the J gene TRBJ2-1; 11 bases match TRBD2. The V segment lost 2 bases and the J segment 3 bases; nucleotides outside the gene matches: 6. Germline CDR1 is SGHDN and CDR2 is FVKESK. The CDR3 is 17 amino acids. The CDR3: CASSQIAGLAVYNEQFF. In DNA, the CDR3 is TGTGCCAGCAGCCAAATCGCGGGACTAGCGGTCTACAATGAGCAGTTCTTC.

This clonotype was seen at least ten times. The chain couples TRBV7-3 to TRBJ2-1; perhaps TRBD2 as D (5 bases). There are 12 residues in the CDR3. Trimming removed 5 bases at V and 10 bases at J, with 12 bases between. Germline CDR1 SGHTA, CDR2 FQGTGA. The CDR3 nucleotides read TGTGCCAGCAGCCCCGAGGGCAGCGAGCAGTTCTTC. Amino acid sequence: CASSPEGSEQFF.

This clonotype was seen many times. This rearrangement joins TRBV28 to TRBJ2-7, with D uncertain. CDR3 length: 11 residues. Looked up from germline, CDR1 is MDHEN and CDR2 is SYDVKM. Trimming removed 10 bases at V and 0 bases at J, with 7 bases between. CDR3: CATSVSYEQYF. The CDR3 DNA sequence: TGTGCCACGAGTGTCTCCTACGAGCAGTACTTC.